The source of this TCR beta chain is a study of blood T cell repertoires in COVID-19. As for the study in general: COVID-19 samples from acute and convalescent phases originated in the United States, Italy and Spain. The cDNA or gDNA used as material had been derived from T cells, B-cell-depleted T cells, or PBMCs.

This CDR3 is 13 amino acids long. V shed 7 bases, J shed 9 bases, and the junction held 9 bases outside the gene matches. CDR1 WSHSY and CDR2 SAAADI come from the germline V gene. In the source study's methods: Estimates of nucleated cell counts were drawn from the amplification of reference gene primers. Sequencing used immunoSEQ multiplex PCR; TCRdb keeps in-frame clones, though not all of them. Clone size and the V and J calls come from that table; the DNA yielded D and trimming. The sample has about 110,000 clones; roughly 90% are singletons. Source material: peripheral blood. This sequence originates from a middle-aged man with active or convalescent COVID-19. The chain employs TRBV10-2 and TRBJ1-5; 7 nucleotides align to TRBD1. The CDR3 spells CASTLDRVWPQHF. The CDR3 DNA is TGCGCCAGCACCTTAGACAGGGTGTGGCCCCAGCATTTT.